The rows below give T cell receptor beta chains drawn from one sample of a study of early T cells in non-severe SARS-CoV-2 infection. TCRdb re-analysed the 5' RACE reads in MiXCR, keeping a single row per CDR3 protein. The data contain approximately 50,000 distinct CDR3 sequences, approximately 8.5% of them seen just once; the ten biggest clones take up under 15%. Material for sequencing was whole blood. The source of these receptors is an adult who was a healthcare worker with PCR-confirmed SARS-CoV-2 infection or an uninfected control (not recorded which). The CDR3 runs from the conserved cysteine through the conserved F or W. A D gene is named only where the DNA matches it firmly. Expanded clones are given a class, and other clones once, few, many or no size at all.

V gene: TRBV15
D gene: -
clone size: -
J gene: TRBJ2-5
CDR3 DNA: TGTGCCACCAGCAGAGATCCGGGGATACAAGAGACCCAGTACTTC
CDR3 protein: CATSRDPGIQETQYF

V gene: TRBV20-1
D gene: TRBD1
clone size: -
J gene: TRBJ2-5
CDR3 DNA: TGCAGTGCTCAAGACAGGGTAAATGGAGAGACCCAGTACTTC
CDR3 protein: CSAQDRVNGETQYF

V gene: TRBV6-5
D gene: -
clone size: many
J gene: TRBJ1-1
CDR3 DNA: TGTGCCAGCAGGTACAGACGGACAAGTTACTCTGAAGCTTTCTTT
CDR3 protein: CASRYRRTSYSEAFF

V gene: TRBV20-1
D gene: TRBD2
clone size: many
J gene: TRBJ2-3
CDR3 DNA: TGCAGTGCTAGATTAGCGGGAGCGAGTAACTTGGCAGATACGCAGTATTTT
CDR3 protein: CSARLAGASNLADTQYF

V gene: TRBV28
D gene: -
clone size: -
J gene: TRBJ1-1
CDR3 DNA: TGTGCCAGCAGACCGCCTGGCAGTGCGAACACTGAAGCTTTCTTT
CDR3 protein: CASRPPGSANTEAFF

V gene: TRBV20-1
D gene: -
clone size: many
J gene: TRBJ1-1
CDR3 DNA: TGCAGTGCTAATCTTGATCCACCGAACACTGAAGCTTTCTTT
CDR3 protein: CSANLDPPNTEAFF

V gene: TRBV28
D gene: TRBD1
clone size: many
J gene: TRBJ1-5
CDR3 DNA: TGTGCCAGCAGTTTATTGGGACAGGGGGCGAACAATCAGCCCCAGCATTTT
CDR3 protein: CASSLLGQGANNQPQHF

V gene: TRBV7-3
D gene: -
clone size: few
J gene: TRBJ1-1
CDR3 DNA: TGTGCCAGCAGCTATGAATATGGGCCTAACACTGAAGCTTTCTTT
CDR3 protein: CASSYEYGPNTEAFF

V gene: TRBV27
D gene: TRBD1
clone size: few
J gene: TRBJ1-5
CDR3 DNA: TGTGCCAGCAGTACCCCGGGACAGGGGGCCGCCCAGCATTTT
CDR3 protein: CASSTPGQGAAQHF

V gene: TRBV12-5
D gene: -
clone size: many
J gene: TRBJ1-3
CDR3 DNA: TGTGCTAGTGGTTTGAACGCAGACTCTGAAAACACCATATATTTT
CDR3 protein: CASGLNADSENTIYF

V gene: TRBV9
D gene: -
clone size: -
J gene: TRBJ1-6
CDR3 DNA: TGTGCCAGCAGCGCCCAGGGTTCACCCCTCCACTTT
CDR3 protein: CASSAQGSPLHF

V gene: TRBV6-5
D gene: TRBD1
clone size: many
J gene: TRBJ2-5
CDR3 DNA: TGTGCCAGCAGTTCAACGGGACAGGGATTGGAGACCCAGTACTTC
CDR3 protein: CASSSTGQGLETQYF

V gene: TRBV6-2/TRBV6-3
D gene: TRBD1
clone size: many
J gene: TRBJ1-1
CDR3 DNA: TGTGCCAGCAGTTACGGGATCGCAGGGGGCGCGGACACTGAAGCTTTCTTT
CDR3 protein: CASSYGIAGGADTEAFF

V gene: TRBV7-9
D gene: -
clone size: many
J gene: TRBJ2-5
CDR3 DNA: TGTGCCAGCAGCTCTTTCGGGGCAGTGGGGACCCAGTACTTC
CDR3 protein: CASSSFGAVGTQYF

V gene: TRBV27
D gene: TRBD2
clone size: many
J gene: TRBJ2-5
CDR3 DNA: TGTGCCAGCAGTCCCGGACTAGCTGGAGAGACCCAGTACTTC
CDR3 protein: CASSPGLAGETQYF

V gene: TRBV6-2/TRBV6-3
D gene: -
clone size: many
J gene: TRBJ2-4
CDR3 DNA: TGTGCCAGCAGTTACGGACGGAAAAACATTCAGTACTTC
CDR3 protein: CASSYGRKNIQYF

V gene: TRBV12-3/TRBV12-4
D gene: -
clone size: -
J gene: TRBJ2-1
CDR3 DNA: TGTGCCAGCACCCGGGGAGCTTACAATGAGCAGTTCTTC
CDR3 protein: CASTRGAYNEQFF

V gene: TRBV5-4
D gene: -
clone size: many
J gene: TRBJ2-3
CDR3 DNA: TGTGCCACCACAACGTCAAGGATTAGTACGCAGTATTTT
CDR3 protein: CATTTSRISTQYF

V gene: TRBV20-1
D gene: -
clone size: many
J gene: TRBJ1-6
CDR3 DNA: TGCAGTGCTACCCTCACGAATAATTCACCCCTCCACTTT
CDR3 protein: CSATLTNNSPLHF

V gene: TRBV29-1
D gene: TRBD1
clone size: few
J gene: TRBJ1-2
CDR3 DNA: TGCAGCGTTAACGGACAGGGGGCATATGGCTACACCTTC
CDR3 protein: CSVNGQGAYGYTF

V gene: TRBV19
D gene: -
clone size: many
J gene: TRBJ2-2
CDR3 DNA: TGTGCCAGTAGTCCCCTCTTAGCGGTGCCGAACACCGGGGAGCTGTTTTTT
CDR3 protein: CASSPLLAVPNTGELFF

V gene: TRBV12-3/TRBV12-4
D gene: TRBD2
clone size: many
J gene: TRBJ2-1
CDR3 DNA: TGTGCCAGCAGTCTACTAGCGGGAGGGAGGGATGAGCAGTTCTTC
CDR3 protein: CASSLLAGGRDEQFF

V gene: TRBV9
D gene: TRBD2
clone size: many
J gene: TRBJ2-2
CDR3 DNA: TGTGCCAGCAGCGTAAGAGCGGGACTCAGTCGGGGGGAGCTGTTTTTT
CDR3 protein: CASSVRAGLSRGELFF